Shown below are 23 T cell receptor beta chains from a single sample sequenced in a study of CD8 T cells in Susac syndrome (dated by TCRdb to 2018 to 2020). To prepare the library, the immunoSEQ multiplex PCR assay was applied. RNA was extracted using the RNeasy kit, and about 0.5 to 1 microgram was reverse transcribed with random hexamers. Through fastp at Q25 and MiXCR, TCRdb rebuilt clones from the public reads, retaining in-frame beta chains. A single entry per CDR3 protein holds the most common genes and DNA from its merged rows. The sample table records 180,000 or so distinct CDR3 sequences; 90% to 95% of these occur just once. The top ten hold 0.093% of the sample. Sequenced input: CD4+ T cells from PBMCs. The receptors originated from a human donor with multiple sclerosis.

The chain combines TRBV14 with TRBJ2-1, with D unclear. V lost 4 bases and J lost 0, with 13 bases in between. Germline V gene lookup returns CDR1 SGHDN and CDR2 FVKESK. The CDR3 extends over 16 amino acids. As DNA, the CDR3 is TGTGCCAGCAGCCTCAGACCAGGCCACTCCTACAATGAGCAGTTCTTC. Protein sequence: CASSLRPGHSYNEQFF.

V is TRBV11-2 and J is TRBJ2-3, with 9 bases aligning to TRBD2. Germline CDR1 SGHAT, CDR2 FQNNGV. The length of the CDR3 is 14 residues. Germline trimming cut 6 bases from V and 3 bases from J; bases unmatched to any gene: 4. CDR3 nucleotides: TGTGCCAGCAGTAGCGGGAGACCGACAGATACGCAGTATTTT. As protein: CASSSGRPTDTQYF. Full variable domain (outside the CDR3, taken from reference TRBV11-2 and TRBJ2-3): EAGVAQSPRYKIIEKRQSVAFWCNPISGHATLYWYQQILGQGPKLLIQFQNNGVVDDSQLPKDRFSAERLKGVDSTLKIQPAKLEDSAVYLCASSSGRPTDTQYFGPGTRLTVL.

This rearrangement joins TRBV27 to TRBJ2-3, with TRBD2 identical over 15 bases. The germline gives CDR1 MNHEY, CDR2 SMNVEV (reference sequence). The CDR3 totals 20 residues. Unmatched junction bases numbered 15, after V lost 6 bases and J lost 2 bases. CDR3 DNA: TGTGCCAGCAGCCCGCGGGCCGTGGGGACTAGCGGGAGGCTCACAGATACGCAGTATTTT. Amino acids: CASSPRAVGTSGRLTDTQYF.

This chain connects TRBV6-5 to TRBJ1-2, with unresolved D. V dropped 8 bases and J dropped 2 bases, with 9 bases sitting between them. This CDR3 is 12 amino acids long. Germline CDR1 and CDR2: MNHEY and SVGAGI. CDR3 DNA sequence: TGTGCCAGCCAGTCGGGGAACTATGGCTACACCTTC. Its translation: CASQSGNYGYTF.

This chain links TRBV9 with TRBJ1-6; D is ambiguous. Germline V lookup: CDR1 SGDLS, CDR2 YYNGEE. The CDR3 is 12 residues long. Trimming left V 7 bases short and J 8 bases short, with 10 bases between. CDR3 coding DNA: TGTGCCAGCGCCGGGAGGGATTCACCCCTCCACTTT. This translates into CASAGRDSPLHF.

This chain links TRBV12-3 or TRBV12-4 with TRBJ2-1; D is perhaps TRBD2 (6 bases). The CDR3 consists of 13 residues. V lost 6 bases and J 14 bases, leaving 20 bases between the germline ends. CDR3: CASSPLASHSKFF. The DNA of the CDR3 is TGTGCCAGCAGCCCACTAGCTTCCCACTCGAAGTTCTTC.

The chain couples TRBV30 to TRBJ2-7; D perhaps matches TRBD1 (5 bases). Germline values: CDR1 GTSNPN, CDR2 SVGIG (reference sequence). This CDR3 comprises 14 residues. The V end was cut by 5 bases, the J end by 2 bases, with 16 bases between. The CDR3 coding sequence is TGTGCCTGGTGCAAAAGCAGGGAACCCTACGAGCAGTACTTC. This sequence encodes CAWCKSREPYEQYF. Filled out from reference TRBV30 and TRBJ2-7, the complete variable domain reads SQTIHQWPATLVQPVGSPLSLECTVEGTSNPNLYWYRQAAGRGLQLLFYSVGIGQISSEVPQNLSASRPQDRQFILSSKKLLLSDSGFYLCAWCKSREPYEQYFGPGTRLTVT.

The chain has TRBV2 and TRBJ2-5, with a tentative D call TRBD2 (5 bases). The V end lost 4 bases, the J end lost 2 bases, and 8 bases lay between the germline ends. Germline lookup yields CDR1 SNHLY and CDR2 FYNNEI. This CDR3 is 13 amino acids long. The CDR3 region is CASSAGEQETQYF. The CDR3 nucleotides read TGTGCCAGCAGTGCTGGGGAGCAAGAGACCCAGTACTTC. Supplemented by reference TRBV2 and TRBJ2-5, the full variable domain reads EPEVTQTPSHQVTQMGQEVILRCVPISNHLYFYWYRQILGQKVEFLVSFYNNEISEKSEIFDDQFSVERPDGSNFTLKIRSTKLEDSAMYFCASSAGEQETQYFGPGTRLLVL.

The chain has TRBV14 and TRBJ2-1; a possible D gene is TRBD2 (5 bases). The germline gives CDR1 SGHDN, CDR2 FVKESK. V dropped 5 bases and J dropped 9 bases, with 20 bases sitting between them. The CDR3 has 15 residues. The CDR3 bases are TGTGCCAGCAGCACACTAGTCTCCAAAGAGGGTGAGCAGTTCTTC. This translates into CASSTLVSKEGEQFF.

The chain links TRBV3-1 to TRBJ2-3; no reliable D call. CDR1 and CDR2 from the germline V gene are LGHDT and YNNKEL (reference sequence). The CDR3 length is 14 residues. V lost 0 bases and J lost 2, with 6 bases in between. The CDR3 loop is CASSQESATDTQYF. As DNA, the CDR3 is TGTGCCAGCAGCCAAGAGTCGGCCACAGATACGCAGTATTTT.

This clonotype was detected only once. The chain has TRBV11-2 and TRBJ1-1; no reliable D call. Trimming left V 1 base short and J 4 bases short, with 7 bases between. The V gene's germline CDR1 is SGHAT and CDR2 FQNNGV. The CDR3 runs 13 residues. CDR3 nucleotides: TGTGCCAGCAGCTTAGCCAGGCCCACTGAAGCTTTCTTT. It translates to CASSLARPTEAFF.

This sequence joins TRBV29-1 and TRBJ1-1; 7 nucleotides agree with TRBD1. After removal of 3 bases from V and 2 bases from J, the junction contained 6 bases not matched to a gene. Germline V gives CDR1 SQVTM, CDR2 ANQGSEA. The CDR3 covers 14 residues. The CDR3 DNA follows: TGCAGCGTTGATTCCCAGGGGGGAAACACTGAAGCTTTCTTT. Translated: CSVDSQGGNTEAFF. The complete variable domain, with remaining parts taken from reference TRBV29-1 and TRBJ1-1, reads SAVISQKPSRDICQRGTSLTIQCQVDSQVTMMFWYRQQPGQSLTLIATANQGSEATYESGFVIDKFPISRPNLTFSTLTVSNMSPEDSSIYLCSVDSQGGNTEAFFGQGTRLTVV.

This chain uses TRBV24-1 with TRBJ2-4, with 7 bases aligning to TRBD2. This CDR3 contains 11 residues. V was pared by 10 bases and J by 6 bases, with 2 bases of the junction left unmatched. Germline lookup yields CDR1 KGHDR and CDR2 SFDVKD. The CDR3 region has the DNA TGTGCCACGGGGAGGGGAAACATTCAGTACTTC. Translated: CATGRGNIQYF.

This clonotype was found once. CDR3 region: CSARLGASSYNEQFF. In DNA form, the CDR3 reads TGCAGTGCTAGGTTAGGGGCTAGCTCCTACAATGAGCAGTTCTTC. This chain links TRBV20-1 with TRBJ2-1; D is possibly TRBD1 (5 bases). This CDR3 spans 15 amino acids. Germline V gene sequence: CDR1 DFQATT, CDR2 SNEGSKA (reference sequence). V dropped 3 bases and J dropped 0 bases, with 12 bases sitting between them.

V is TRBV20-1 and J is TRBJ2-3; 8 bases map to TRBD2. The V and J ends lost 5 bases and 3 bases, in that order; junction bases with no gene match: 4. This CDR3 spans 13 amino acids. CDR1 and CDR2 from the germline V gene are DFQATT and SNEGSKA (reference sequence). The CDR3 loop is CSADGRGTDTQYF. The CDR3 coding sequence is TGCAGTGCTGACGGGAGGGGAACAGATACGCAGTATTTT.

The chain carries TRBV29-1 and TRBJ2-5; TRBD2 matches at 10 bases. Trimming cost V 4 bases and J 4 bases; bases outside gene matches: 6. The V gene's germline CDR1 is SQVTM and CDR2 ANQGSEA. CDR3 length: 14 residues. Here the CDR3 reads CSVVNLAGAETQYF. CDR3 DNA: TGCAGCGTTGTTAATCTAGCGGGAGCAGAGACCCAGTACTTC. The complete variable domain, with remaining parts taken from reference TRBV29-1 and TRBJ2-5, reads SAVISQKPSRDICQRGTSLTIQCQVDSQVTMMFWYRQQPGQSLTLIATANQGSEATYESGFVIDKFPISRPNLTFSTLTVSNMSPEDSSIYLCSVVNLAGAETQYFGPGTRLLVL.

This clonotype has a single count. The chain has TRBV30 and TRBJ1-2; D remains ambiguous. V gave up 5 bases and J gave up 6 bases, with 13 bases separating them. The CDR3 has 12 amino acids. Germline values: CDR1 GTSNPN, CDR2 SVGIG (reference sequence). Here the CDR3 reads CAWARLSHGYTF. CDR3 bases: TGTGCCTGGGCCCGTCTGTCGCATGGCTACACCTTC.

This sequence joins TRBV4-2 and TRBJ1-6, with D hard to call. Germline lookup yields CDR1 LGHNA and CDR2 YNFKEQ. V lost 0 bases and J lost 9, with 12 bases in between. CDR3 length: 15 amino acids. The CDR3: CASSQDSDPRSPLHF. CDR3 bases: TGTGCCAGCAGCCAAGATTCGGACCCGCGTTCACCCCTCCACTTT.

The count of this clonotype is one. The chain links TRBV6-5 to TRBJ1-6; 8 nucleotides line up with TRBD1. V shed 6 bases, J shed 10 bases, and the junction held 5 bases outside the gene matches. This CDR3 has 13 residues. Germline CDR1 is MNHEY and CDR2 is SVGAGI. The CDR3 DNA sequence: TGTGCCAGCAGAGGACAGGGCCGGTCACCCCTCCACTTT. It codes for CASRGQGRSPLHF.

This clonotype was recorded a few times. The CDR3 sequence is CATSRDRGEETQYF. In DNA, the CDR3 is TGTGCCACCAGCAGAGATCGGGGGGAAGAGACCCAGTACTTC. This rearrangement joins TRBV15 to TRBJ2-5; 7 bases are a match to TRBD2. This CDR3 comprises 14 residues. V lost 0 bases to trimming and J lost 3 bases; unmatched junction nucleotides: 1. Germline CDR1 and CDR2: LNHNV and YYDKDF (reference sequence).

DNA for the CDR3: TGCGCCAGCAGCGACCACAGAAAGCCCTCTTCCGAGCAGTACTTC. Residues: CASSDHRKPSSEQYF. V is TRBV5-1 and J is TRBJ2-7; D unclear. This CDR3 is built from 15 residues. Trimming took off 4 bases at V and 6 bases at J, with 20 bases between the two ends. Germline assignment: CDR1 SGHRS and CDR2 YFSETQ.

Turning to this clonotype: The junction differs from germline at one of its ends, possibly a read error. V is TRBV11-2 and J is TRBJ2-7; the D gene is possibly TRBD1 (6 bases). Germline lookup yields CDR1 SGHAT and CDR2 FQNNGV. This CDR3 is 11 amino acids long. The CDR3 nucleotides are TGTGCCAGCAGCTTGGGGGCCGGGACCCACTTC. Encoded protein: CASSLGAGTHF. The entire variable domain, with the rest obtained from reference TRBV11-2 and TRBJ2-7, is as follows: EAGVAQSPRYKIIEKRQSVAFWCNPISGHATLYWYQQILGQGPKLLIQFQNNGVVDDSQLPKDRFSAERLKGVDSTLKIQPAKLEDSAVYLCASSLGAGTHFGPGTRLTVT.

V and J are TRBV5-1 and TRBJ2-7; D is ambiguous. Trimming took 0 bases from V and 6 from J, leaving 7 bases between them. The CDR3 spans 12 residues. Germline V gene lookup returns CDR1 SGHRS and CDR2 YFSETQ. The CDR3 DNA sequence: TGCGCCAGCAGCTTGGGCCCCCGCGAGCAGTACTTC. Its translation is CASSLGPREQYF.